The source of this T cell receptor (beta chain) is a study of post-analysis software for immune sequencing data. About the study: The disease courses spanned relapsing-remitting, secondary progressive and progressive-relapsing forms of multiple sclerosis.

This clonotype was recorded at least ten times. The target antigen is unknown. Built from TCR beta cDNA, the libraries had unique molecular identifiers in them. Each batch of 1 to 10 million T cells produced hundreds of thousands of cDNA molecules. Each CDR3 protein is one row after TCRdb ran MiXCR on the PCR reads. The sample holds just over 250,000 distinct CDR3 sequences, approximately 34% seen once. Study observations and caveats: Samples sharing a preparation batch grouped tightly together when assessed by F measure. For normalized Chao1 diversity, multiple sclerosis patients scored significantly lower than controls did. In patients, TRBV5-6, TRBV5-1 and TRBV20-1 belonged to roughly 5 TRBV segments found more frequently than in controls.

Trimming pared 7 bases from V and 4 bases from J, leaving 10 bases between. CDR3 size: 12 residues. The sequenced sample consisted of blood. This chain links TRBV12-3 or TRBV12-4 with TRBJ1-1; perhaps TRBD1 as D (5 bases). This clonotype originated in a girl under 18 with multiple sclerosis. Here the CDR3 reads CASNPGPTEAFF. CDR3 sequence (DNA): TGTGCCAGCAACCCGGGACCCACTGAAGCTTTCTTT.